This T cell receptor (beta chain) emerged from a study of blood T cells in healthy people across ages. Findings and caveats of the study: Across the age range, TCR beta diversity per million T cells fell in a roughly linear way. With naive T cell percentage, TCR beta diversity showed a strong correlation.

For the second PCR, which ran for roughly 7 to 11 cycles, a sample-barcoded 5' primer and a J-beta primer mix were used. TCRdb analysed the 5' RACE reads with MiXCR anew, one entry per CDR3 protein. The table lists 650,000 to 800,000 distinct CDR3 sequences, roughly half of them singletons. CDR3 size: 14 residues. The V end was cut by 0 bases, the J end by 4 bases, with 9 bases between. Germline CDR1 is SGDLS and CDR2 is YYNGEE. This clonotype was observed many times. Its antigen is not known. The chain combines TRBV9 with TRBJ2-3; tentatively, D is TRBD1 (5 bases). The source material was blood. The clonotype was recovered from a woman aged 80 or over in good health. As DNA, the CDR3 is TGTGCCAGCAGCGTAGGGACATCCCCAGATACGCAGTATTTT. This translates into CASSVGTSPDTQYF.